This is a list of T cell receptor beta chains from one sample in a study of blood T cell repertoires in COVID-19. Measured with immunoSEQ multiplex PCR; TCRdb has only the in-frame clones, and not every one. This table holds 170,000 or so clones, around 83% found once. The sample was peripheral blood. Receptors were obtained from a man in his fifties with active or convalescent COVID-19. The CDR3 runs from the conserved cysteine through the conserved F or W. D genes are given only for firm matches. Clone size appears in some rows only: once, few, many, or a class for an expanded clone.

V gene,clone size,J gene,D gene,CDR3 protein,CDR3 DNA
TRBV2,.,TRBJ2-3,.,CASSERDQGITDTQYF,TGTGCCAGCAGTGAGAGGGACCAGGGGATTACAGATACGCAGTATTTT
TRBV7-2,.,TRBJ2-1,TRBD2,CASSLYGTSGYNEQFF,TGTGCCAGCAGCCTATACGGGACTAGCGGTTACAATGAGCAGTTCTTC
TRBV7-2,.,TRBJ2-7,TRBD2,CASSLSSGSIYEQYF,TGTGCCAGCAGCTTATCTAGCGGGTCGATCTACGAGCAGTACTTC
TRBV7-8,once,TRBJ2-2,.,CASSLEERAGELFF,TGTGCCAGCAGCTTAGAAGAGAGGGCCGGGGAGCTGTTTTTT
TRBV18,.,TRBJ1-2,TRBD1,CATRQGSDYGYTF,TGTGCCACCCGACAGGGATCAGACTATGGCTACACCTTC
TRBV5-5,.,TRBJ1-5,.,CASSAQWANQPQHF,TGTGCCAGCAGCGCCCAGTGGGCCAATCAGCCCCAGCATTTT
TRBV11-2,.,TRBJ2-5,.,CASSLDIQRQETQYF,TGTGCCAGCAGCTTAGATATCCAGCGGCAAGAGACCCAGTACTTC
TRBV7-2,.,TRBJ1-5,.,CASRREGYQPQHF,TGTGCCAGCCGTCGGGAGGGGTATCAGCCCCAGCATTTT
TRBV18,.,TRBJ2-2,TRBD2,CASSPRTSGVINTGELFF,TGTGCCAGCTCACCGAGGACTAGCGGGGTAATTAACACCGGGGAGCTGTTTTTT
TRBV28,.,TRBJ1-4,TRBD1,CASSGFQGALNEKLFF,TGTGCCAGCAGCGGATTCCAGGGGGCCCTTAATGAAAAACTGTTTTTT
TRBV10-3,.,TRBJ2-7,TRBD1,CAITSGQGSGEQYF,TGTGCCATCACCTCAGGACAGGGATCAGGCGAGCAGTACTTC
TRBV24-1,.,TRBJ2-5,TRBD2,CATGRILREGLFQETQYF,TGTGCCACCGGTCGAATTCTCCGGGAGGGTTTGTTCCAAGAGACCCAGTACTTC
TRBV7-9,.,TRBJ2-7,.,CASSLVAAAGFGEQYF,TGTGCCAGCAGCTTAGTAGCGGCGGCAGGGTTTGGCGAGCAGTACTTC
TRBV9,.,TRBJ2-5,TRBD1,CASSPGQGNRETQYF,TGTGCCAGCAGTCCCGGACAGGGGAATCGAGAGACCCAGTACTTC
TRBV11-2,.,TRBJ2-7,TRBD2,CASRTVRGSGGKQYF,TGTGCCAGCAGAACGGTTCGCGGGAGCGGTGGTAAGCAGTACTTC
TRBV14,once,TRBJ1-2,.,CASSRDSNYGYTF,TGTGCCAGCAGCCGAGACAGTAACTATGGCTACACCTTC
TRBV30,.,TRBJ1-3,.,CAWNRGGNTIYF,TGTGCCTGGAATCGAGGCGGAAACACCATATATTTT
TRBV3-1/TRBV3-2,.,TRBJ1-3,.,CASSLLLGNTIYF,TGTGCCAGCAGCCTCCTCCTCGGAAACACCATATATTTT
TRBV4-2,once,TRBJ1-1,.,CASSQGPRYNTEAFF,TGTGCCAGCAGCCAGGGCCCGCGTTATAACACTGAAGCTTTCTTT
TRBV5-6,once,TRBJ2-1,TRBD2,CASSWTSVYNEQFF,TGTGCCAGCAGTTGGACTAGCGTGTACAATGAGCAGTTCTTC
TRBV7-3,.,TRBJ2-3,TRBD2,CASRSTSGRPDTQYF,TGTGCCAGCAGGTCGACTAGCGGGAGACCAGATACGCAGTATTTT
TRBV3-1/TRBV3-2,.,TRBJ1-5,TRBD1,CASSPRGQVRFNQPQHF,TGTGCCAGCAGCCCTAGGGGACAGGTTCGGTTCAATCAGCCCCAGCATTTT
TRBV25-1,once,TRBJ2-2,.,CASSEQGWGTGELFF,TGTGCCAGCAGTGAACAGGGGTGGGGCACCGGGGAGCTGTTTTTT
TRBV5-6,.,TRBJ2-3,.,CASSGTGTDTQYF,TGTGCCAGCAGCGGAACAGGGACGGATACGCAGTATTTT
TRBV6-6,.,TRBJ1-5,TRBD1,CASSDRGIQPQHF,TGTGCCAGCAGTGACAGGGGCATTCAGCCCCAGCATTTT
TRBV19,.,TRBJ2-2,TRBD2,CASSIAGGIDTGELFF,TGTGCCAGTAGTATCGCGGGGGGCATCGACACCGGGGAGCTGTTTTTT
TRBV11-3,.,TRBJ1-6,TRBD1,CASSHGQGRSPLHF,TGTGCCAGCAGTCATGGACAGGGGAGATCACCCCTCCACTTT
TRBV27,once,TRBJ2-7,TRBD2,CASRSGTSGKRSYEQYF,TGTGCCAGCAGATCCGGGACTAGCGGGAAGAGGTCCTACGAGCAGTACTTC
TRBV19,.,TRBJ1-5,TRBD1,CASSITAGTVARPQHF,TGTGCCAGTAGTATTACGGCTGGGACAGTCGCTCGGCCCCAGCATTTT
TRBV19,.,TRBJ2-2,.,CASNDFPKGPSGELFF,TGTGCCAGTAACGACTTTCCCAAGGGGCCGTCCGGGGAGCTGTTTTTT
TRBV2,.,TRBJ1-6,.,CASKRDTNSPLHF,TGTGCCAGCAAACGGGACACTAATTCACCCCTCCACTTT
TRBV5-1,.,TRBJ2-3,.,CASSLEFVSASTDTQYF,TGCGCCAGCAGCTTGGAGTTCGTTAGCGCTAGCACAGATACGCAGTATTTT
TRBV5-4,.,TRBJ2-7,TRBD2,CASSLPTSGLYEQYF,TGTGCCAGCAGCTTGCCCACTAGCGGCCTTTACGAGCAGTACTTC
TRBV30,.,TRBJ2-4,TRBD1,CAWSVPPTGLAKNIQYF,TGTGCCTGGAGTGTCCCCCCGACAGGGCTAGCCAAAAACATTCAGTACTTC
TRBV20-1,.,TRBJ1-5,.,CSANEDTSNQPQHF,TGCAGTGCTAATGAGGACACCAGCAATCAGCCCCAGCATTTT
TRBV27,.,TRBJ2-2,TRBD2,CASRLAGGTGELFF,TGTGCCAGCAGACTAGCGGGGGGTACCGGGGAGCTGTTTTTT
TRBV6-6,few,TRBJ2-7,.,CASSDRTASYEQYF,TGTGCCAGCAGTGACCGGACAGCCTCCTACGAGCAGTACTTC
TRBV4-1,.,TRBJ2-5,TRBD2,CASSQGGLAGDAVQETQYF,TGCGCCAGCAGCCAAGGCGGACTAGCGGGAGATGCGGTTCAAGAGACCCAGTACTTC
TRBV19,.,TRBJ2-3,TRBD2,CASSMTSGRSTDTQYF,TGTGCCAGTAGTATGACTAGCGGGAGGAGCACAGATACGCAGTATTTT
TRBV3-1/TRBV3-2,.,TRBJ2-5,.,CASSQGAGAGWGYF,TGTGCCAGCAGCCAGGGAGCGGGTGCCGGGTGGGGGTACTTC
TRBV10-3,.,TRBJ2-5,.,CAISEEELETQYF,TGTGCCATCAGTGAGGAGGAATTAGAGACCCAGTACTTC
TRBV19,.,TRBJ1-6,.,CASSRQDNSPLHF,TGTGCCAGTAGTAGACAAGATAATTCACCCCTCCACTTT
TRBV9,.,TRBJ2-3,TRBD2,CASSVELAGLGLTDTQYF,TGTGCCAGCAGCGTAGAACTAGCGGGACTGGGACTCACAGATACGCAGTATTTT
TRBV29-1,once,TRBJ2-5,.,CSVAPRQLETQYF,TGCAGCGTTGCTCCCAGACAGTTAGAGACCCAGTACTTC
TRBV28,once,TRBJ1-4,.,CASSFRGEKLFF,TGTGCCAGCAGTTTTAGAGGTGAAAAACTGTTTTTT
TRBV7-2,.,TRBJ1-3,.,CASSLDGQNTIYF,TGTGCCAGCAGCTTAGATGGCCAAAACACCATATATTTT